This T cell receptor beta chain stems from a study of a mutant IDH1 vaccine in newly diagnosed glioma. Study context: Week 35 was assigned to visit V12, and week 47 was assigned to visit V13.

Note on this clone: Its antigen is unknown.

V gave up 3 bases and J gave up 3 bases; unmatched junction bases: 11. This CDR3 region has 16 residues. The V gene's germline CDR1 is SGHRS and CDR2 YFSETQ. Assay: immunoSEQ multiplex PCR; the TCRdb copy retains only in-frame clones and omits some. Of about 40,000 clones in the sample, approximately 79% were seen once. Time point described: week 47, end of study. The study gave 300 ug of mutant IDH1 20-mer peptide per vaccine dose, with topical imiquimod. The source is a man in his late teens or twenties with glioma. Some clones in this sample may be carry-over from other donors' samples. This chain links TRBV5-1 with TRBJ2-7; 8 bases line up with TRBD2. The source material was PBMCs, sampled from a glioma patient whose treatment included an IDH1 peptide vaccine. This CDR3 reads CASSSEQGTRLYEQYF. The CDR3 region has the DNA TGCGCCAGCAGCTCGGAGCAGGGGACTAGGCTCTACGAGCAGTACTTC.